A selection of T cell receptor beta chains follows, all from one sample in a study of cytotoxic CD8 clonotypes in ibrutinib-treated CLL. The assay was immunoSEQ multiplex PCR, and TCRdb's table has in-frame clones only and misses some. The sample lists 150,000 or so clones, 84% occurring once. The source material was PBMCs, sampled after 24 months of ibrutinib treatment. The source of these receptors is a human donor with chronic lymphocytic leukemia. The conserved cysteine and the conserved F or W are not part of the CDR3 here. Fields, in order: J gene, V gene, D gene, CDR3 protein. A D gene is named only where the DNA matches it firmly.

J gene: TRBJ1-5
V gene: TRBV7-2
D gene: -
CDR3 protein: ASSLRGGASQPQH

J gene: TRBJ2-7
V gene: TRBV29-1
D gene: -
CDR3 protein: SVVPTDSYEQY

J gene: TRBJ1-5
V gene: TRBV6-5
D gene: -
CDR3 protein: ASSLRDTNQPQH

J gene: TRBJ2-3
V gene: TRBV7-2
D gene: -
CDR3 protein: ASSLNPGSTDTQY

J gene: TRBJ1-2
V gene: TRBV11-2
D gene: TRBD1
CDR3 protein: ASSLEQGASGYT

J gene: TRBJ1-2
V gene: TRBV5-4
D gene: -
CDR3 protein: ASSLELRANYGYT

J gene: TRBJ1-2
V gene: TRBV29-1
D gene: -
CDR3 protein: SARGSYGYT

J gene: TRBJ1-2
V gene: TRBV6-6
D gene: -
CDR3 protein: ASSFTGLNGYT

J gene: TRBJ1-5
V gene: TRBV7-2
D gene: -
CDR3 protein: ASSLGPLSQPQH

J gene: TRBJ2-1
V gene: TRBV5-1
D gene: -
CDR3 protein: ASSGTLLPDEQF

J gene: TRBJ2-1
V gene: TRBV9
D gene: -
CDR3 protein: ASSDRQTASSYNEQF

J gene: TRBJ2-6
V gene: TRBV9
D gene: TRBD1
CDR3 protein: ASTGQAGANVLT

J gene: TRBJ1-5
V gene: TRBV6-6
D gene: TRBD1
CDR3 protein: ASSLTFTGEQPQH

J gene: TRBJ2-1
V gene: TRBV9
D gene: TRBD1
CDR3 protein: ASSVQGADYNEQF

J gene: TRBJ1-1
V gene: TRBV5-6
D gene: -
CDR3 protein: ASTLRGTEAF

J gene: TRBJ1-4
V gene: TRBV6-5
D gene: -
CDR3 protein: ATRVRTNEKLF

J gene: TRBJ1-2
V gene: TRBV7-2
D gene: -
CDR3 protein: ASSFRDTSIYGYT

J gene: TRBJ2-7
V gene: TRBV6-6
D gene: TRBD1
CDR3 protein: ASIGQGDEQY

J gene: TRBJ2-7
V gene: TRBV7-2
D gene: TRBD2
CDR3 protein: ASSLTRTSGRVYEQY

J gene: TRBJ1-2
V gene: TRBV7-3
D gene: TRBD1
CDR3 protein: ASSPTGTNYGYT

J gene: TRBJ2-5
V gene: TRBV7-9
D gene: TRBD1
CDR3 protein: ASSLALVGTEETQY

J gene: TRBJ2-1
V gene: TRBV5-4
D gene: TRBD2
CDR3 protein: ASHRQILAGRGNEQF

J gene: TRBJ2-7
V gene: TRBV4-2
D gene: TRBD2
CDR3 protein: ASSPTSGTYSYEQY

J gene: TRBJ2-2
V gene: TRBV5-6
D gene: TRBD2
CDR3 protein: ASRERGANTGELF

J gene: TRBJ2-7
V gene: TRBV12-5
D gene: -
CDR3 protein: ASGLVQRAYEQY

J gene: TRBJ1-4
V gene: TRBV6-1
D gene: -
CDR3 protein: ASSSTVATNEKLF

J gene: TRBJ2-7
V gene: TRBV5-1
D gene: -
CDR3 protein: ASSLHYEQY

J gene: TRBJ2-4
V gene: TRBV5-1
D gene: TRBD2
CDR3 protein: ASSLLGEGNIQY

J gene: TRBJ1-5
V gene: TRBV7-8
D gene: -
CDR3 protein: ASSLGGGAGNQPQH

J gene: TRBJ2-2
V gene: TRBV5-1
D gene: -
CDR3 protein: ASSFESYTGELF

J gene: TRBJ2-2
V gene: TRBV7-8
D gene: -
CDR3 protein: ASSLVGGGAAGELF

J gene: TRBJ2-5
V gene: TRBV7-2
D gene: -
CDR3 protein: AVDTTGSGQETQY

J gene: TRBJ1-5
V gene: TRBV11-2
D gene: TRBD1
CDR3 protein: APSRRGRQPQH

J gene: TRBJ2-7
V gene: TRBV6-6
D gene: TRBD1
CDR3 protein: ASSPGQRYEQY

J gene: TRBJ1-2
V gene: TRBV4-1
D gene: TRBD1
CDR3 protein: ASSHPQRQGYGYT

J gene: TRBJ2-7
V gene: TRBV5-1
D gene: -
CDR3 protein: ASSPDFSSYEQY

J gene: TRBJ2-7
V gene: TRBV27
D gene: TRBD2
CDR3 protein: ASNRGGASGLYEQY

J gene: TRBJ1-1
V gene: TRBV7-7
D gene: -
CDR3 protein: ASSLDGSTEAF

J gene: TRBJ2-7
V gene: TRBV6-5
D gene: TRBD2
CDR3 protein: ASSFLSSGRGLEQY

J gene: TRBJ2-7
V gene: TRBV27
D gene: -
CDR3 protein: ASSTGRPYEQY

J gene: TRBJ1-1
V gene: TRBV7-9
D gene: -
CDR3 protein: ASSLGANTEAF

J gene: TRBJ2-7
V gene: TRBV11-2
D gene: TRBD1
CDR3 protein: ASSLGQGDYEQY

J gene: TRBJ2-7
V gene: TRBV23-1
D gene: TRBD1
CDR3 protein: ASSQGVGQGVGARYEQY

J gene: TRBJ2-3
V gene: TRBV6-5
D gene: -
CDR3 protein: ASSYSFSSSTDTQY

J gene: TRBJ1-3
V gene: TRBV7-3
D gene: -
CDR3 protein: ASSLVSSGNTIY

J gene: TRBJ2-7
V gene: TRBV6-5
D gene: -
CDR3 protein: ATSTIEPPYEQY

J gene: TRBJ2-2
V gene: TRBV5-3
D gene: -
CDR3 protein: ARSYLPGQNTGELF